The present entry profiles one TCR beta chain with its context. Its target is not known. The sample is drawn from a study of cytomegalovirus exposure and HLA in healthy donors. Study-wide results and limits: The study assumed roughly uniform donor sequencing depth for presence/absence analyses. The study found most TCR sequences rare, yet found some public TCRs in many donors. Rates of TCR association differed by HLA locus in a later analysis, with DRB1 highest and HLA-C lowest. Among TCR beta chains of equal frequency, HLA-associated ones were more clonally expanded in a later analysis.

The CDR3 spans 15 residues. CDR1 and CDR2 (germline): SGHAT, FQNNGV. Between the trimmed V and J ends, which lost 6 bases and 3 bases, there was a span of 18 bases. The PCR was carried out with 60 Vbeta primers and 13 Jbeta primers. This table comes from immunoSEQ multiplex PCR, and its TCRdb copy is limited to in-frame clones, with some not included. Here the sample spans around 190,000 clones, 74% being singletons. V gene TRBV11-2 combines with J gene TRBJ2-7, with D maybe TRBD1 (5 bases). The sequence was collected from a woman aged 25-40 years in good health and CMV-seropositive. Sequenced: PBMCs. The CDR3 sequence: CASSPGSGYIYEQYF. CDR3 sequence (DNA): TGTGCCAGCAGTCCAGGGTCGGGCTATATCTACGAGCAGTACTTC.